The clone carrying this TCR beta chain showed up just a few times. Its specificity is unknown. Expressed TCRB transcripts were sequenced because the entire RNA isolate underwent reverse transcription. The table came from immunoSEQ multiplex PCR; TCRdb's copy has only in-frame clones and leaves some out. The sample yields around 600,000 clones, 9.5% to 15% seen once. CDR1 is SGDLS and CDR2 is YYNGEE in the germline V gene. The trim removed 0 bases at V and 7 bases at J, leaving 7 bases unmatched. The CDR3 extends over 15 amino acids. This entry belongs to a study of beta chain features in type 1 diabetes. General study results and limits: A moderate, significant TCRB CDR3 shortening appeared in type 1 diabetes across four CD4+ subsets.

The gene calls are TRBV9 and TRBJ2-3; 8 nucleotides agree with TRBD2. This TCR was sampled from a man younger than 40 with type 1 diabetes. The source material was naive CD4+ T cells from blood. The CDR3 bases are TGTGCCAGCAGCGTAGAGGTCGGGGGGGCTTATACGCAGTATTTT. It is translated as CASSVEVGGAYTQYF. Full variable domain (remainder filled in from reference TRBV9 and TRBJ2-3): DSGVTQTPKHLITATGQRVTLRCSPRSGDLSVYWYQQSLDQGLQFLIQYYNGEERAKGNILERFSAQQFPDLHSELNLSSLELGDSALYFCASSVEVGGAYTQYFGPGTRLTVL.